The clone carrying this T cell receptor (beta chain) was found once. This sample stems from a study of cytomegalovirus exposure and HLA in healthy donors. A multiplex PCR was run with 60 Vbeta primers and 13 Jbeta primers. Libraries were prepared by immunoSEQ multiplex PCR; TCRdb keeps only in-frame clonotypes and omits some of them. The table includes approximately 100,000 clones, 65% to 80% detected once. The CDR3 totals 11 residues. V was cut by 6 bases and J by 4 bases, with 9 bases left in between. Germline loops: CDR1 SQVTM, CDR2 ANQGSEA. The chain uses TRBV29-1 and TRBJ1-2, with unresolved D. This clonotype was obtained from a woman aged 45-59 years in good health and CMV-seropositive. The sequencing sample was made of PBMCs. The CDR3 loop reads CSVPVSYGYTF. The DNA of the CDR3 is TGCAGCGTCCCGGTGTCCTATGGCTACACCTTC.